The sequence of this T cell receptor (beta chain) was determined in a study of cytomegalovirus exposure and HLA in healthy donors. Amplification used 60 Vbeta primers and 13 Jbeta primers. Using immunoSEQ multiplex PCR, the repertoire was profiled, and TCRdb retains in-frame clones only, with some absent. The sample holds fewer than 150,000 clones, about 74% seen once. On this clone itself: The same CDR3 also results from other DNA sequences found in this sample.

The sample was PBMCs. This TCR derives from a woman in her forties or fifties in good health and CMV-seropositive.

The CDR3 region has the DNA TGCGCCAGCAGCTTGGGAGGGACTAGGGGCGAGACCCAGTACTTC. Encoded protein: CASSLGGTRGETQYF. This rearrangement joins TRBV5-1 to TRBJ2-5; TRBD2 matches at 8 bases. The V gene end was trimmed by 0 bases and the J gene end by 5 bases; junction bases not matched to a gene: 6. The CDR3 has 15 residues. Germline lookup yields CDR1 SGHRS and CDR2 YFSETQ.